This T cell receptor (beta chain) was recorded in a study of T cell repertoires in cytomegalovirus infection (dated by TCRdb to the late 2010s). With regard to the full study: The HLA type of each donor mattered for the analysis, because public TCR beta signatures pointed to carriage of CMV infection along with the matching HLA type.

This clonotype was counted many times. The antigen it recognizes is unknown. Base qualities were left out, and no much larger clone turns up one base away. Broader findings and caveats from the paper: The ex vivo response was dominated by HLA-C-restricted CMV-specific TCR beta clonotypes, which also provided the single most frequent clonotype in two of eight donors. In both this cohort and an independent approximately 350-donor cohort, the cumulative frequency of public TCR beta family members distinguished carriers of CMV infection plus the relevant HLA type.

The germline V gene gives CDR1 as LGHNT and CDR2 as FRNRAP. Trimming takes 6 bases off V and 4 bases off J; junction bases not matched to a gene: 8. Spanning cysteine to phenylalanine, the CDR3 consists of 15 amino acids. The DNA shown is the 45-base CDR3, in frame from base 1. Sequencing used an Illumina HiSeq 1500. TCRdb trimmed the raw reads at Q25, called clones with MiXCR and kept productive beta chains. When rows share a CDR3 protein, they turn into one entry using the most common DNA and genes. The sample yields 560,000 or so distinct CDR3 sequences; about 17% were counted once. Of the sample, 20% to 30% is held by the ten largest clones.

Recombination joined TRBV12-5 with TRBJ2-2, with 7 junctional bases fitting TRBD2. The sequenced sample was CD8+ T cells from PBMCs. This sequence originates from a human donor in good health (CMV status not recorded). Some clones in this sample may be carry-over from other donors' samples. DNA sequence: TGTGCTAGTGGCCTAAGCGGGGCGCCCACCGGGGAGCTGTTTTTT. Translated, this gives CASGLSGAPTGELFF.